This T cell receptor beta chain was captured by sequencing in a study of regulatory T cells in long-lasting Graves disease. Whole-study findings and limits: Only peripheral blood was studied, not thyroid tissue. Relative to new patients (approximately 960), persistent patients exhibited greater sharing of public clonotypes (around 2,800).

There are many counts of this clonotype. Its antigen is unknown. Through Arm-PCR of CDR3 regions and iRepertoire HTBI primers, TCR beta libraries were built. TCRdb redid the calling of the multiplex PCR reads with MiXCR, one entry per CDR3 protein. The sample comprises 560,000 or so distinct CDR3 sequences, roughly 16% of which are singletons, and 12% rests with the top ten. The sample's time point: newly diagnosed GD, antithyroid drugs for less than 3 months. PBMCs provided the RNA from which the TCR library was made. The guidelines of the American Thyroid Association were the basis for diagnosing Graves' disease. Germline CDR1 reads GTSNPN; CDR2 reads SVGIG (reference sequence). The V end lost 0 bases, the J end lost 7 bases, and 6 bases lay between the germline ends. The CDR3 consists of 12 residues. This sample also appeared in a second study, on T cells in Graves' hyperthyroidism and ophthalmopathy.

The V and J genes are TRBV30 and TRBJ2-2; D unresolved. This sample comprised peripheral blood mononuclear cells (PBMCs), obtained at new diagnosis, from a patient treated with antithyroid drugs. This receptor was taken from a man in his late teens or twenties with Graves disease. The CDR3 coding sequence is TGTGCCTGGAGTGTCTATGGCGGGGAGCTGTTTTTT. Its translation is CAWSVYGGELFF.